This T cell receptor beta chain was retrieved from a study of blood T cell repertoires in COVID-19. Method: immunoSEQ multiplex PCR; TCRdb's copy keeps in-frame clones and lacks some. The data contain 95,000 to 150,000 clones, about 88% of them singletons. Germline V gene sequence: CDR1 SGHTA, CDR2 FQGNSA. The CDR3 is 14 residues long. Trimming cost V 5 bases and J 4 bases; bases outside gene matches: 1. The sequenced sample was peripheral blood. The J gene is TRBJ2-6, the V gene TRBV7-2; the match to TRBD1 covers 8 bases. This receptor was identified in a woman over 75 with acute or convalescent COVID-19. Here the CDR3 DNA reads TGTGCCAGCAGCCCAGGGGGCGGGGCCAACGTCCTGACTTTC. It is translated as CASSPGGGANVLTF. Full variable domain (rest looked up from reference TRBV7-2 and TRBJ2-6): GAGVSQSPSNKVTEKGKDVELRCDPISGHTALYWYRQSLGQGLEFLIYFQGNSAPDKSGLPSDRFSAERTGGSVSTLTIQRTQQEDSAVYLCASSPGGGANVLTFGAGSRLTVL.